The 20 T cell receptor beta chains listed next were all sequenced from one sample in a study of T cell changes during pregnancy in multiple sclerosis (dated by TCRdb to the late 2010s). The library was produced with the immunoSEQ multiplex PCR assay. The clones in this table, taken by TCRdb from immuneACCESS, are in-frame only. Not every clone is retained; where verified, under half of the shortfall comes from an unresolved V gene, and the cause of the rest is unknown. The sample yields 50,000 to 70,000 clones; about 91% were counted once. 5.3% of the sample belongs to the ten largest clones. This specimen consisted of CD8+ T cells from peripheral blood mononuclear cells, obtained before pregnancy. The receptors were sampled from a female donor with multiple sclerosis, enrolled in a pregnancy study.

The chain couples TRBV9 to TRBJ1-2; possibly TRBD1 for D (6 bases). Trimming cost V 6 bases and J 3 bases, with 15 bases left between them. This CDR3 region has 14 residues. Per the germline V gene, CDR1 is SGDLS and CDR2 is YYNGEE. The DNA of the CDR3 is TGTGCCAGCAACCCGGCAGGGGCTTACTATGGCTACACCTTC. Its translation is CASNPAGAYYGYTF. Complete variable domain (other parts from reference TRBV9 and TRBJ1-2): DSGVTQTPKHLITATGQRVTLRCSPRSGDLSVYWYQQSLDQGLQFLIQYYNGEERAKGNILERFSAQQFPDLHSELNLSSLELGDSALYFCASNPAGAYYGYTFGSGTRLTVV.

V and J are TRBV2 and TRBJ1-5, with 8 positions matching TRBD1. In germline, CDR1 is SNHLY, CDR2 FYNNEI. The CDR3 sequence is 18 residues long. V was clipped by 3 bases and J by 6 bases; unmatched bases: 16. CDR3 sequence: CASSEDSQGAFSGQPQHF. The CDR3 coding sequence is TGTGCCAGCAGTGAGGACTCCCAGGGGGCTTTTTCCGGTCAGCCCCAGCATTTT. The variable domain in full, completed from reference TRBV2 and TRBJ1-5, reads EPEVTQTPSHQVTQMGQEVILRCVPISNHLYFYWYRQILGQKVEFLVSFYNNEISEKSEIFDDQFSVERPDGSNFTLKIRSTKLEDSAMYFCASSEDSQGAFSGQPQHFGDGTRLSIL.

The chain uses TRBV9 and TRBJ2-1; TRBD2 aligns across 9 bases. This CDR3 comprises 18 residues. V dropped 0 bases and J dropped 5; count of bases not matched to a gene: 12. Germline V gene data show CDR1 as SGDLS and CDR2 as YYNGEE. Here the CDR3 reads CASSVDPSGAPANNEQFF. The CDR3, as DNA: TGTGCCAGCAGCGTAGATCCTAGCGGGGCCCCAGCGAACAATGAGCAGTTCTTC.

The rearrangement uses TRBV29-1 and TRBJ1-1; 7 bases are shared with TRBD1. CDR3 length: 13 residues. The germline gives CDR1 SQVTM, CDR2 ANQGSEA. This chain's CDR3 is CSGRQGGNTEAFF. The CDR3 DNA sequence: TGCAGTGGACGACAGGGAGGGAACACTGAAGCTTTCTTT.

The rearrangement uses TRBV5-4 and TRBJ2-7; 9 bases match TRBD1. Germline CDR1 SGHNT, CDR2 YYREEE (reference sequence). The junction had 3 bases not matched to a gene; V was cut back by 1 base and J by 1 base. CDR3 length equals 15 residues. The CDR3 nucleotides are TGTGCCAGCAGCTTGCAGACAGGGGGTTCCTACGAGCAGTACTTC. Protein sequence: CASSLQTGGSYEQYF. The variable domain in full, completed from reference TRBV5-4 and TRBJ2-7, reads ETGVTQSPTHLIKTRGQQVTLRCSSQSGHNTVSWYQQALGQGPQFIFQYYREEENGRGNFPPRFSGLQFPNYSSELNVNALELDDSALYLCASSLQTGGSYEQYFGPGTRLTVT.

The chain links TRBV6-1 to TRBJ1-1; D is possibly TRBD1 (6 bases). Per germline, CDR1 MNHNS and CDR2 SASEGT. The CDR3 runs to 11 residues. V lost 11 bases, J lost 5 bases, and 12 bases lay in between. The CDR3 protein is CAVLQGTEAFF. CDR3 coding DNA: TGTGCCGTATTACAGGGAACTGAAGCTTTCTTT.

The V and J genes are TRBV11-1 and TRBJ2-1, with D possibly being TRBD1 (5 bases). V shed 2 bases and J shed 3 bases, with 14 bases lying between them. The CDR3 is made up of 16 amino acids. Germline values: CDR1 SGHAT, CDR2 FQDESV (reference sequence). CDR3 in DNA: TGTGCCAGCAGCTTAAGTCTCGACAGTGTCTACAATGAGCAGTTCTTC. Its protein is CASSLSLDSVYNEQFF. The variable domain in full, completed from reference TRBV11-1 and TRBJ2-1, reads EAEVAQSPRYKITEKSQAVAFWCDPISGHATLYWYRQILGQGPELLVQFQDESVVDDSQLPKDRFSAERLKGVDSTLKIQPAELGDSAMYLCASSLSLDSVYNEQFFGPGTRLTVL.

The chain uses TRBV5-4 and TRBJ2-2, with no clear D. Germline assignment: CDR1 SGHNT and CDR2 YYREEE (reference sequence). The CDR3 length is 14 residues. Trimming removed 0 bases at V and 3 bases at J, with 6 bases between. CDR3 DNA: TGTGCCAGCAGCTTGGGGCAGTACACCGGGGAGCTGTTTTTT. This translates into CASSLGQYTGELFF.

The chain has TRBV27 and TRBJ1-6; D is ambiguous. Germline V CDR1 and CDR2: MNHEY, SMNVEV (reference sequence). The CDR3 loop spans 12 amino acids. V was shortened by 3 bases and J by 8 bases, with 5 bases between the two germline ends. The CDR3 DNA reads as TGTGCCAGCAGTTTTCTCGATTCACCCCTCCACTTT. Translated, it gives CASSFLDSPLHF.

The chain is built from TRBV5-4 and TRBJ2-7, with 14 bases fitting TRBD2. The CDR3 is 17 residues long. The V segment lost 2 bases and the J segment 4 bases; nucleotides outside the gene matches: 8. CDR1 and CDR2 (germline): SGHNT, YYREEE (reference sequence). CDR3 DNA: TGTGCCAGCAGCTTCGTGACTAGCGGGGGGGCGAGGTACGAGCAGTACTTC. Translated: CASSFVTSGGARYEQYF.

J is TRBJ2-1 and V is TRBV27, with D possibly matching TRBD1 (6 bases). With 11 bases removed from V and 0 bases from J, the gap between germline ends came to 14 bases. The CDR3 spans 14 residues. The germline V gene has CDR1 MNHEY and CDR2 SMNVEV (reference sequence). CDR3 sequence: CASREGVSYNEQFF. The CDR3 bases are TGTGCCTCACGAGAGGGGGTCTCCTACAATGAGCAGTTCTTC.

The CDR3 loop is CASSLGTGTVNEQFF. The CDR3 DNA reads as TGTGCCAGCAGTTTAGGGACCGGGACAGTGAATGAGCAGTTCTTC. J is TRBJ2-1 and V is TRBV27; 7 bases match TRBD1. The ends lost 2 bases at V and 7 bases at J; junction bases unmatched: 8. Germline loops: CDR1 MNHEY, CDR2 SMNVEV (reference sequence). The CDR3 has 15 amino acids.

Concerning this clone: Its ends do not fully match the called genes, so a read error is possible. The CDR3 region is CASSLEGFFYNEQFF. CDR3 in DNA: TGTGCCAGCAGCCTAGAGGGCTTTTTTTACAATGAGCAGTTCTTC. The chain is built from TRBV11-2 and TRBJ2-1; D perhaps matches TRBD2 (5 bases). This CDR3 is 15 amino acids long. Germline CDR1 reads SGHAT; CDR2 reads FQNNGV. Filled out from reference TRBV11-2 and TRBJ2-1, the complete variable domain reads EAGVAQSPRYKIIEKRQSVAFWCNPISGHATLYWYQQILGQGPKLLIQFQNNGVVDDSQLPKDRFSAERLKGVDSTLKIQPAKLEDSAVYLCASSLEGFFYNEQFFGPGTRLTVL.

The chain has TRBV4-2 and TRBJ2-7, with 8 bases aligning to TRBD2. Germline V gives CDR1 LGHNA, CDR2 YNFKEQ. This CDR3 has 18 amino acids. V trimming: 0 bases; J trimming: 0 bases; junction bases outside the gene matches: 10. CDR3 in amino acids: CASSQERTAGGFSYEQYF. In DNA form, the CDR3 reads TGTGCCAGCAGCCAAGAGAGGACGGCGGGGGGATTCTCCTACGAGCAGTACTTC.

The CDR3 spells CASSWGTGAYEQYF. CDR3 sequence (DNA): TGTGCCAGTAGTTGGGGGACAGGCGCCTACGAGCAGTACTTC. The genes are TRBV19 and TRBJ2-7; 8 nucleotides line up with TRBD1. With V trimmed by 5 bases and J by 2 bases, 5 bases remained unmatched. CDR1 is LNHDA and CDR2 is SQIVND in the germline V gene (reference sequence). The CDR3 has 14 amino acids. Complete variable domain (other parts from reference TRBV19 and TRBJ2-7): DGGITQSPKYLFRKEGQNVTLSCEQNLNHDAMYWYRQDPGQGLRLIYYSQIVNDFQKGDIAEGYSVSREKKESFPLTVTSAQKNPTAFYLCASSWGTGAYEQYFGPGTRLTVT.

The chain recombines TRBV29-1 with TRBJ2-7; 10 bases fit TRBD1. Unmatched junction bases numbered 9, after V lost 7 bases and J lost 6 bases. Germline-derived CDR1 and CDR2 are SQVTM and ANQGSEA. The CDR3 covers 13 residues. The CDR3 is CSGGTGDFGEQYF. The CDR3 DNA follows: TGCAGCGGTGGGACAGGGGATTTTGGCGAGCAGTACTTC.

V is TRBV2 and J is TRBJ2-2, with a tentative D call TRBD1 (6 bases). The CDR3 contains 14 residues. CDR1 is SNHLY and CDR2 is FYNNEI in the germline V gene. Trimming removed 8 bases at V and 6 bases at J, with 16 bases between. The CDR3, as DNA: TGTGCCAGCGAGATAGGGGGTTCGGCCGGGGAGCTGTTTTTT. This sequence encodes CASEIGGSAGELFF.

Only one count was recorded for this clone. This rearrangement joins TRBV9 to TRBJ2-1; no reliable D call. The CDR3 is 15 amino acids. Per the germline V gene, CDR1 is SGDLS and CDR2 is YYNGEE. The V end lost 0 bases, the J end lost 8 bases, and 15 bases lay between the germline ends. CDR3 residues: CASSVESQAIYEQFF. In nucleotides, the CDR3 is TGTGCCAGCAGCGTAGAATCCCAAGCTATCTATGAGCAGTTCTTC.

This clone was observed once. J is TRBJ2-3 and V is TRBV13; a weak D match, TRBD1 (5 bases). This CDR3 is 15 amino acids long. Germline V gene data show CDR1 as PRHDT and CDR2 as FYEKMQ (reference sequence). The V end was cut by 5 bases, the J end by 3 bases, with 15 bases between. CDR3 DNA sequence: TGTGCCAGCAGCAACCAGGGCCTTGAGACAGATACGCAGTATTTT. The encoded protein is CASSNQGLETDTQYF.

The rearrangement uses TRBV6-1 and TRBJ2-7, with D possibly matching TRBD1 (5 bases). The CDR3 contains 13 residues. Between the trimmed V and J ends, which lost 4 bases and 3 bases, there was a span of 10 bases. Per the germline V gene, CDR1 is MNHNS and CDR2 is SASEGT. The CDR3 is CASSGRQSYEQYF. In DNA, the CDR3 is TGTGCCAGCAGTGGGCGACAGAGCTACGAGCAGTACTTC.